The 22 T cell receptor beta chains presented below share a single source sample, sequenced in a study of blood T cell repertoires in COVID-19. The repertoire was sequenced with immunoSEQ multiplex PCR; TCRdb's copy has only in-frame clones and lacks some. Seen here are about 80,000 clones, almost 85% observed once, and the top ten hold around 9.3%. The sequenced sample was peripheral blood. These receptor sequences come from a man in his fifties or sixties with acute or convalescent COVID-19.

The chain employs TRBV27 and TRBJ1-1; unclear D gene. The CDR3 is made up of 13 amino acids. The germline V gene encodes CDR1 MNHEY and CDR2 SMNVEV (reference sequence). V lost 0 bases to trimming and J lost 3 bases, with 5 bases between them. Here the CDR3 DNA reads TGTGCCAGCAGTTTATCGGAGTACACTGAAGCTTTCTTT. It codes for CASSLSEYTEAFF.

This clone was seen a single time. The chain has TRBV29-1 and TRBJ2-3; a possible D gene is TRBD2 (6 bases). This CDR3 is built from 14 residues. Trimming shortened V by 6 bases and J by 0 bases, and 13 bases separated the two germline ends. Germline V gives CDR1 SQVTM, CDR2 ANQGSEA. The CDR3 spells CSVLRGTSTDTQYF. The CDR3 DNA reads as TGCAGCGTACTACGGGGGACTAGCACAGATACGCAGTATTTT.

This clone was picked up many times. Other DNA sequences from this sample encode an identical CDR3 as well. The chain has TRBV6-6 and TRBJ1-5, with 7 nucleotides matching TRBD1. The CDR3 is 14 residues long. Germline V gene data show CDR1 as MNHNY and CDR2 as SVGAGI (reference sequence). Trimming removed 5 bases from V and 2 bases from J; junction bases left unmatched: 3. CDR3 amino acids: CASSPQGGNQPQHF. CDR3 nucleotide sequence: TGTGCCAGCAGTCCCCAGGGGGGCAATCAGCCCCAGCATTTT.

The chain employs TRBV10-3 and TRBJ2-1; a possible D gene is TRBD2 (6 bases). Trimming stripped 11 bases from V and 9 bases from J, with 17 bases between. The CDR3 contains 12 residues. CDR1 is ENHRY, CDR2 SYGVKD, per germline. CDR3 amino acids: CAGGSARGEQFF. CDR3 DNA sequence: TGTGCCGGGGGGAGTGCTCGGGGTGAGCAGTTCTTC.

The CDR3 region is CASGPGTQGVTDTQYF. CDR3 coding DNA: TGTGCTAGTGGCCCCGGGACACAGGGGGTAACAGATACGCAGTATTTT. The gene calls are TRBV12-5 and TRBJ2-3, with TRBD1 matching 8 bases. This CDR3 has 16 amino acids. Germline lookup yields CDR1 LGHNT and CDR2 FRNRAP. The V gene end was trimmed by 6 bases and the J gene end by 3 bases; junction bases not matched to a gene: 11.

The genes are TRBV5-1 and TRBJ2-7; TRBD1 matches 8 bases. The CDR3 has 15 residues. Germline values: CDR1 SGHRS, CDR2 YFSETQ. Trimming removed 1 base from V and 2 bases from J; junction bases left unmatched: 5. The CDR3 region is CASSLLETGAYEQYF. As DNA, the CDR3 is TGCGCCAGCAGCTTGTTGGAGACAGGGGCCTACGAGCAGTACTTC.

The DNA for the CDR3 is TGTGCCAGAAGCTTAGCCCAATCCTGGACAGCCTTTAGCACAGATACGCAGTATTTT. It codes for CARSLAQSWTAFSTDTQYF. The chain joins TRBV7-5 to TRBJ2-3; the table's D call, TRBD1, was not checked against the DNA. TRBV7-5 is flagged as a pseudogene. CDR3 size: 19 residues.

CDR3 in amino acids: CASSDIPQGEKLFF. The CDR3 DNA sequence: TGTGCCAGCAGTGATATTCCCCAGGGAGAAAAACTGTTTTTT. This chain links TRBV6-1 with TRBJ1-4, with a possible D match to TRBD1 (5 bases). Germline CDR1 MNHNS, CDR2 SASEGT. This CDR3 is 14 amino acids long. V was pared by 3 bases and J by 8 bases, with 13 bases between.

This chain joins TRBV30 and TRBJ1-5; D is undetermined. CDR3 length: 14 amino acids. The V and J ends lost 1 base and 5 bases respectively, with 12 bases between them. From germline, CDR1 is GTSNPN and CDR2 SVGIG (reference sequence). For the CDR3, the DNA is TGTGCCTGGAGTGGGGTCCATCGGGATCAGCCCCAGCATTTT. Translation: CAWSGVHRDQPQHF.

V is TRBV28 and J is TRBJ1-2; D gene unclear. Trimming cost V 2 bases and J 2 bases, with 6 bases left between them. The CDR3 sequence is 13 residues long. Looked up from germline, CDR1 is MDHEN and CDR2 is SYDVKM. Written as DNA, the CDR3 is TGTGCCAGCAGTTTACAAGCCAACTATGGCTACACCTTC. Protein product: CASSLQANYGYTF.

This clone was counted once. In nucleotides, the CDR3 is TGTGCCATATTAGGGAGCTATGGCTACACCTTC. It specifies CAILGSYGYTF. The rearrangement uses TRBV24-1 and TRBJ1-2; the D is unclear. The CDR3 is made up of 11 amino acids. V lost 11 bases to trimming and J lost 4 bases, with 10 bases between them. Germline V gene data show CDR1 as KGHDR and CDR2 as SFDVKD.

This clone was detected only once. This sequence joins TRBV4-3 and TRBJ2-2, with TRBD2 as a possible D gene (6 bases). The germline V and J ends were trimmed by 0 bases and 0 bases, with 8 bases remaining between them. This CDR3 is built from 16 residues. From germline, CDR1 is LGHNA and CDR2 YSLEER. For the CDR3, the DNA is TGCGCCAGCAGCCAAGAAGGGACTCCGAACACCGGGGAGCTGTTTTTT. Its translation: CASSQEGTPNTGELFF.

This clone was found a few times. V is TRBV6-4 and J is TRBJ2-1; D is possibly TRBD1 (5 bases). CDR3 length equals 13 residues. With 3 bases removed from V and 9 bases from J, the gap between germline ends came to 12 bases. Germline V gene lookup returns CDR1 MRHNA and CDR2 SNTAGT. The CDR3 DNA reads TGTGCCAGCAGTGATTCCGCCCAGGGTGAGCAGTTCTTC. Residues: CASSDSAQGEQFF.

CDR3 residues: CASSSPQVSYEQYF. In DNA, the CDR3 is TGTGCCAGCAGCTCCCCGCAGGTATCCTACGAGCAGTACTTC. This chain links TRBV7-2 with TRBJ2-7; the D is unclear. CDR1 SGHTA and CDR2 FQGNSA come from the germline V gene. The V gene lost 4 bases and the J gene lost 1 base, with 11 bases spanning the gap. This CDR3 is built from 14 residues.

The chain has TRBV9 and TRBJ2-2; a possible D gene is TRBD1 (7 bases). The V gene's germline CDR1 is SGDLS and CDR2 YYNGEE. The V and J ends lost 4 bases and 7 bases respectively, with 17 bases between them. This CDR3 is 15 amino acids long. The CDR3 protein is CASSPVRQGGGELFF. In nucleotides, the CDR3 is TGTGCCAGCAGCCCCGTGAGACAGGGAGGCGGGGAGCTGTTTTTT. Full variable domain (rest looked up from reference TRBV9 and TRBJ2-2): DSGVTQTPKHLITATGQRVTLRCSPRSGDLSVYWYQQSLDQGLQFLIQYYNGEERAKGNILERFSAQQFPDLHSELNLSSLELGDSALYFCASSPVRQGGGELFFGEGSRLTVL.

J is TRBJ2-7 and V is TRBV7-2; TRBD2 matches 8 bases. Per the germline V gene, CDR1 is SGHTA and CDR2 is FQGNSA. Unmatched junction bases numbered 5, after V lost 1 base and J lost 0 bases. This CDR3 has 16 amino acids. CDR3 sequence reads: CASSLVAGGSSYEQYF. The CDR3 DNA reads TGTGCCAGCAGCTTAGTTGCGGGGGGCAGCTCCTACGAGCAGTACTTC.

The chain carries TRBV5-1 and TRBJ2-3; D may be TRBD2 (5 bases). Germline V gene lookup returns CDR1 SGHRS and CDR2 YFSETQ. V was trimmed by 5 bases and J by 0 bases, leaving 10 bases between them. The CDR3 extends over 14 amino acids. CDR3 sequence reads: CASRDSVSTDTQYF. The CDR3 nucleotides are TGCGCCAGCAGGGATAGCGTAAGCACAGATACGCAGTATTTT.

The rearrangement joins TRBV7-6 to TRBJ1-3; no firm D call. Trimming stripped 2 bases from V and 0 bases from J, with 8 bases between. The CDR3 spans 15 residues. From germline, CDR1 is SGHVS and CDR2 FNYEAQ. CDR3 sequence: CASSLSDASGNTIYF. The CDR3 DNA reads TGTGCCAGCAGCTTAAGCGACGCCTCTGGAAACACCATATATTTT.

CDR3 nucleotide sequence: TGTGCCAGCAGTTATCGGGGTGGGGCCATATATTTT. Translation gives CASSYRGGAIYF. The chain is built from TRBV6-5 and TRBJ1-3; D not certain. Trimming cost V 3 bases and J 11 bases, with 11 bases left between them. The CDR3 totals 12 residues. From germline, CDR1 is MNHEY and CDR2 SVGAGI.

The table lists this clone with a few counts. V and J are TRBV28 and TRBJ2-6; weak D call: TRBD2 (6 bases). The germline V and J ends were trimmed by 0 bases and 2 bases, with 14 bases remaining between them. This CDR3 comprises 18 residues. Germline CDR1 MDHEN, CDR2 SYDVKM. CDR3 sequence reads: CASSLWVGGTPGANVLTF. Written as DNA, the CDR3 is TGTGCCAGCAGTTTATGGGTCGGGGGAACGCCTGGGGCCAACGTCCTGACTTTC.

This chain joins TRBV28 and TRBJ2-5; the D is unclear. The CDR3 sequence is 14 residues long. Germline-derived CDR1 and CDR2 are MDHEN and SYDVKM. Trimming shortened V by 4 bases and J by 5 bases, and 14 bases separated the two germline ends. Here the CDR3 reads CASSSMAGLETQYF. The CDR3 DNA sequence: TGTGCCAGCAGTTCAATGGCAGGCTTGGAGACCCAGTACTTC.

This clone was seen more than once but under ten times. The chain combines TRBV5-1 with TRBJ1-3, with D uncertain. The ends were cut back, 0 bases at V and 2 bases at J, with 9 bases in the middle. This CDR3 is 15 amino acids long. CDR1 is SGHRS and CDR2 is YFSETQ in the germline V gene. CDR3 loop: CASSLDSATGNTIYF. The CDR3 coding sequence is TGCGCCAGCAGCTTGGACTCCGCTACTGGAAACACCATATATTTT. Variable domain in full (rest from reference TRBV5-1 and TRBJ1-3): KAGVTQTPRYLIKTRGQQVTLSCSPISGHRSVSWYQQTPGQGLQFLFEYFSETQRNKGNFPGRFSGRQFSNSRSEMNVSTLELGDSALYLCASSLDSATGNTIYFGEGSWLTVV.